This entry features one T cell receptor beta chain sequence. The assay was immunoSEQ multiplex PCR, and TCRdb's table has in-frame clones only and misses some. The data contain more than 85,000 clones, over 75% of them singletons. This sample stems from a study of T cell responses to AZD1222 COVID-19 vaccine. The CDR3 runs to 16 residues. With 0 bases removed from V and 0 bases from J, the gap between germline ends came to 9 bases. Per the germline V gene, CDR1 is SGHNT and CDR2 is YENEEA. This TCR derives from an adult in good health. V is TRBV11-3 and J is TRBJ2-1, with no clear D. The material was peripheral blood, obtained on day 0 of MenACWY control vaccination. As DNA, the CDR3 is TGTGCCAGCAGCTTAGATACTTGGAGCTCCTACAATGAGCAGTTCTTC. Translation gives CASSLDTWSSYNEQFF.